Described below is a single T cell receptor (beta chain) sequence and its context. There is no known antigen for this receptor. One base away there is no much larger clone; base qualities are not given. The data stem from a study of vaccination and CD4 T cells after COVID-19 (dated 2022 in TCRdb). As for the study more broadly: SARS-CoV-2 positivity had been established in the convalescent patients by nasal swab PCR, and mild disease was recorded in roughly ten of these patients and severe disease in one. Control cultures received a CEFX viral epitope pool as the positive control, an HIV-1 Nef peptide pool as the negative control, or no peptide. The convalescent cohort comprised six males and four females, including two Hispanic individuals, seven Caucasians, two Asians and one multiracial person. The spike-specific CD4+ TCR repertoire was compared before and after mRNA vaccination in under 11 COVID-19 convalescent patients and a handful of infection-naive healthy vaccine recipients. Post-vaccine blood samples were taken a median of roughly 75 days after the second vaccine dose, with a range of about 13 to 250 days. Post-COVID blood samples from convalescent patients were collected a median of roughly 100 days after diagnosis, with a range of roughly 35 to 180 days. For stimulating the cultures, overlapping spike peptide pools were used, derived from SARS-CoV-2 as well as from the common cold coronaviruses HCoV-NL63, HCoV-OC43 and HCoV-229E. Participants got two doses of the Pfizer-BioNTech BNT162b2 vaccine (n=8) or two doses of the Moderna mRNA-1273 vaccine (n=2).

What the authors observed across the whole study: Among convalescent patients, a median about 86% of the SARS-CoV-2-reactive clones seen after vaccination appeared only after vaccination, which suggests priming specific to the vaccine. An increase in the median number of SARS-CoV-2-reactive clonotypes from approximately 21 after infection to roughly 39 after vaccination was observed, but the change was not found to be significant. In convalescent patients, nearly all vaccine-specific clones (304 of 307) were found to be mono-reactive for SARS-CoV-2 spike rather than cross-reactive with common cold coronaviruses. The study included relatively few convalescent patients and did not analyze early timepoints after natural infection.

Per the publication, the treatment or condition label means: approximately 9-day PBMC culture with coronavirus spike peptide pools or control peptides (ViraFEST assay). The ViraFEST assay was used in the study, in which antigen-specific T cells were expanded with peptide pools and expanded clonotypes were subsequently identified by TCR sequencing. The convalescent patients' positive SARS-CoV-2 PCR tests fell between March and December 2020, which was before the Alpha, Beta and Delta variants emerged in the United States. Under 2.5 million PBMCs per well were cultured in IMDM with roughly 5% human AB serum and 8 to 10 IU/ml IL-2, plus 10 ug/ml peptide pools. On days 3 and 7, half of the culture medium was replaced with fresh IL-2-containing medium. After more than 8 days of culture, CD4+ T cells were isolated by negative selection using the EasySep CD4+ T cell isolation kit. Ficoll-Paque Plus gradient centrifugation was used to isolate PBMCs from whole blood, and the isolated PBMCs were then either used fresh or cryopreserved at -140C. Triplicate wells were generally used for each culture condition.

The library was prepared using PCR. TCR sequencing of DNA from cultured CD4+ T cells used the Oncomine TCR Beta short-read assay at the Johns Hopkins FTIC core. The QIAamp micro DNA kit was used to extract genomic DNA from the cultured CD4+ T cells. The Oncomine TCR Beta libraries from cultured CD4+ T cells were pooled using unique dual indexes and then sequenced on an Illumina iSeq 100. Turning to the authors' computational methods: Non-productive sequences were removed, and CDR3s not starting with C, not ending with F or W, or shorter than 7 amino acids were discarded. Antigen-specific clonotypes were identified using the MANAFEST web application through comparison of peptide-stimulated wells with reference and other culture wells. For a clone to be called positive, the clone needed an FDR below 0.05, an odds ratio above 5, and a productive frequency above 0.1% in at least two of three replicate wells. Clonotypes that were significantly expanded in both SARS-CoV-2 spike wells and at least one common cold coronavirus spike condition were defined as cross-reactive. Using R version 3.6.1, CDR3 homology was evaluated through Levenshtein distances (stringdist) along with unrooted phylogenetic trees (ape). TCRdb redid the processing of the public reads, applying fastp at Q25 and MiXCR, and retained in-frame beta chains. Every distinct CDR3 protein forms one entry, paired with its most common genes and DNA. These V and J calls are TCRdb output, not the study's own analysis. This sample has about 10,000 distinct CDR3 sequences in its table, and 73% of those were observed once. The ten largest make up about 8% of the sample.

Cut back by 7 bases and 4 bases, the V and J ends lie 12 bases apart. From its cysteine to its phenylalanine, the CDR3 spans 13 amino acids. The only DNA kept is the CDR3, 39 bases in frame from the first base. Per the germline V gene (reference sequence), LNHDA is the CDR1 and SQIVND is the CDR2. Specimen: CD4+ T cells from blood, cultured in vitro. This clonotype was sampled from a human donor who had recovered from COVID-19. The receptor chain draws on TRBV19 and TRBJ2-3; no D gene is confidently identified. The nucleotides are TGTGCCAGTACTCAGGACCCGCCAGATACGCAGTATTTT. Translation gives CASTQDPPDTQYF.